The 5 T cell receptor beta chains listed next were all sequenced from one sample in a study of patients and donors after allogeneic stem cell transplantation. TCRdb re-derived calls from the RT-PCR reads in MiXCR, one entry per CDR3 protein. The table lists about 90,000 distinct CDR3 sequences, roughly 52% of them singletons. Source material: blood, either unsorted or a sorted T cell fraction (not recorded which). The receptors originated from a human donor who was either an allogeneic HSCT recipient or a stem cell or donor lymphocyte infusion donor (not recorded which). It is not recorded whose cells these are; they may come from a transplant donor.

The V gene is TRBV2, the J gene TRBJ1-1, with D maybe TRBD1 (6 bases). The CDR3 has 14 amino acids. Germline lookup yields CDR1 SNHLY and CDR2 FYNNEI. The germline V and J ends were trimmed by 5 bases and 0 bases, with 10 bases remaining between them. This chain's CDR3 is CASSWQGLNTEAFF. CDR3 DNA: TGTGCCAGCAGTTGGCAGGGGCTGAACACTGAAGCTTTCTTT.

V and J are TRBV6-5 and TRBJ2-7, with TRBD2 matching over 10 bases. The CDR3 extends over 15 amino acids. Trimming at V came to 2 bases and at J to 3 bases, leaving 4 bases not matched to a gene. Germline CDR1 and CDR2: MNHEY and SVGAGI. CDR3 region: CASSYGASGSYEQYF. The CDR3 DNA follows: TGTGCCAGCAGTTACGGGGCTAGCGGGAGCTACGAGCAGTACTTC.

The chain combines TRBV29-1 with TRBJ1-1, with D possibly TRBD1 on 5 matching bases. The CDR3 spans 14 residues. The germline V gene encodes CDR1 SQVTM and CDR2 ANQGSEA. V was cut by 4 bases and J by 2 bases, with 14 bases left in between. The CDR3 DNA reads as TGCAGCGTTGGCCTCGACCGGACAAACACTGAAGCTTTCTTT. Its translation is CSVGLDRTNTEAFF.

The chain joins TRBV10-3 to TRBJ1-5; possibly TRBD1 for D (5 bases). This CDR3 spans 14 amino acids. Germline CDR1 ENHRY, CDR2 SYGVKD. V gave up 6 bases and J gave up 0 bases, with 9 bases separating them. As DNA, the CDR3 is TGTGCCATCAGCGACAGCAATAGCAATCAGCCCCAGCATTTT. As protein: CAISDSNSNQPQHF.

V gene TRBV28 combines with J gene TRBJ2-3; 7 positions match TRBD1. J lost 3 bases, V lost 2 bases, and 8 bases had no gene match. Germline CDR1 is MDHEN and CDR2 is SYDVKM. This CDR3 spans 16 amino acids. In DNA form, the CDR3 reads TGTGCCAGCAGTTTAAGGTGGGGGACAGCGACAGATACGCAGTATTTT. Its protein is CASSLRWGTATDTQYF.